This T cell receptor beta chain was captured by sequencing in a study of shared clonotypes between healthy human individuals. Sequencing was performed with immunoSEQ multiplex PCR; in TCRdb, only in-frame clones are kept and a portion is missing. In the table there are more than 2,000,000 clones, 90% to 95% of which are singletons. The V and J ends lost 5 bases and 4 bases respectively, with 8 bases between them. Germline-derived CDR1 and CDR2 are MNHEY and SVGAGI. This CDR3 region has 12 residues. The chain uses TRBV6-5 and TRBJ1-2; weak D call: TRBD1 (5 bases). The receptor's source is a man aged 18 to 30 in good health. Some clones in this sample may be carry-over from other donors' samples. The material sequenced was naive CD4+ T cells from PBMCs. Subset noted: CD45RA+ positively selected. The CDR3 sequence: CASSTGLYGYTF. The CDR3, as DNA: TGTGCCAGCAGTACGGGACTCTATGGCTACACCTTC.